Detailed here is one T cell receptor beta chain. As originally analysed: Reference gene primer amplification yielded estimated nucleated cell counts. Generated by immunoSEQ multiplex PCR, the TCRdb table keeps only in-frame clones and is missing some. D and trimming were read from the DNA, whereas the V and J calls and clone size are those reported in that table. This sample has 100,000 to 120,000 clones, with approximately 80% found just once. The sample comes from a study of blood T cell repertoires in COVID-19. Study overall: Donors in the United States, Italy and Spain gave samples during acute or convalescent COVID-19. PBMCs, B-cell-depleted T cells, or T cells provided the cDNA or gDNA that made up the material.

CDR1 KGHSH and CDR2 LQKENI come from the germline V gene. This CDR3 is 14 amino acids long. Trimming stripped 6 bases from V and 4 bases from J, with 15 bases between. Sequenced material: peripheral blood. The receptor's source is a woman at least 80 years old with acute or convalescent COVID-19. The V call is TRBV18, the J call TRBJ1-2; no clear D. This CDR3 reads CASSINQDGYGYTF. The DNA for the CDR3 is TGTGCCAGCTCGATCAATCAGGATGGCTATGGCTACACCTTC. Filled out from reference TRBV18 and TRBJ1-2, the complete variable domain reads NAGVMQNPRHLVRRRGQEARLRCSPMKGHSHVYWYRQLPEEGLKFMVYLQKENIIDESGMPKERFSAEFPKEGPSILRIQQVVRGDSAAYFCASSINQDGYGYTFGSGTRLTVV.